This T cell receptor (beta chain) was identified in a study of cytomegalovirus exposure and HLA in healthy donors. The PCR ran on 60 Vbeta and 13 Jbeta primers. Clones were read by immunoSEQ multiplex PCR, and TCRdb kept only the in-frame ones, dropping some. Found here are more than 150,000 clones, 75% to 85% of them singletons; the top ten hold 2% to 2.5%. The CDR3 contains 16 residues. Germline V CDR1 and CDR2: SGHTA, FQGNSA. Germline trimming cut 1 base from V and 6 bases from J; bases unmatched to any gene: 12. Sequenced: PBMCs. The rearrangement uses TRBV7-2 and TRBJ2-7; TRBD2 matches at 7 bases. The source is a woman younger than 45 in good health and CMV-seronegative. CDR3 in amino acids: CASSLGLGLGSGEQYF. CDR3 nucleotide sequence: TGTGCCAGCAGCTTAGGCCTAGGACTAGGGAGTGGCGAGCAGTACTTC.